This TCR beta chain emerged from a study of Ad26.COV2.S vaccination and SARS-CoV-2 variants. The treatment here: 15 to 20 received Ad26.COV2.S at low or high dose, single or two shots; about 5 received placebo; per-sample allocation not given. Day 63 after the first vaccine or placebo injection was the time point for sampling. In the vaccine, an Ad26 vector expressed the SARS-CoV-2 spike of the Wuhan strain. Trimming took 10 bases from V and 3 from J; bases not matched to a gene: 8. This CDR3 is 14 amino acids long. CDR1 is SNHLY, CDR2 FYNNEI, per germline. Only in-frame clones appear in the TCRdb table, and some are missing; sequencing was by immunoSEQ multiplex PCR. The sample contains a few hundred thousand clones, approximately 88% of which appear only once.

This receptor was obtained from a person aged 18-60 years who received the Ad26.COV2.S COVID-19 vaccine or a placebo. Sample: peripheral blood, taken in a trial of Ad26.COV2.S vaccine versus placebo. The chain has TRBV2 and TRBJ1-1, with 10 bases fitting TRBD1. The CDR3 nucleotides are TGTGCCACCGGGACAGGGGCTTTGGACACTGAAGCTTTCTTT. This codes for CATGTGALDTEAFF.